Presented here are 32 T cell receptor beta chains from one specimen sequenced in a study of blood T cells in healthy people across ages. Next came a second PCR, run for about 6 to 11 cycles, which used a sample-barcoded 5' primer along with a J-beta primer mix. From the 5' RACE reads, TCRdb called clonotypes with MiXCR, one entry per CDR3 protein. Of roughly 680,000 distinct CDR3 sequences detected, under 25% appear once; the ten largest clones hold 3.5% to 4%. The specimen was blood. The receptor set was obtained from a man in his 70s in good health.

The CDR3 protein is CSVADSPGNQPQHF. Here the CDR3 DNA reads TGCAGCGTAGCGGACAGCCCGGGCAATCAGCCCCAGCATTTT. The V call is TRBV29-1, the J call TRBJ1-5, with D perhaps matching TRBD1 (6 bases). This CDR3 is built from 14 residues. The V gene's germline CDR1 is SQVTM and CDR2 ANQGSEA. The V and J ends lost 6 bases and 2 bases respectively, with 14 bases between them.

The CDR3 bases are TGCAGTGCAGAGAGGTTCACAGGTCGAAAAAACATTCAGTACTTC. It encodes CSAERFTGRKNIQYF. This sequence joins TRBV20-1 and TRBJ2-4; maybe TRBD1 (5 bases). CDR3 length equals 15 residues. Germline V gene sequence: CDR1 DFQATT, CDR2 SNEGSKA (reference sequence). V lost 6 bases and J lost 4, with 19 bases in between.

This clonotype was seen only a few times. V is TRBV6-6 and J is TRBJ2-1, with TRBD2 matching over 9 bases. This CDR3 is 15 amino acids long. Per the germline V gene, CDR1 is MNHNY and CDR2 is SVGAGI (reference sequence). Trimming cost V 7 bases and J 8 bases; bases outside gene matches: 12. CDR3 in DNA: TGTGCCAGCACCCTGACTAGCGGCAGGGCGGATGAGCAGTTCTTC. Translating it yields CASTLTSGRADEQFF.

The chain links TRBV6-1 to TRBJ1-2, with a tentative D call TRBD1 (6 bases). The CDR3 loop spans 13 amino acids. Germline loops: CDR1 MNHNS, CDR2 SASEGT. The V gene lost 3 bases and the J gene lost 7 bases, with 12 bases spanning the gap. The CDR3, as DNA: TGTGCCAGCAGTGACCAGGGGAGGGGTGGCTACACCTTC. Translated, it gives CASSDQGRGGYTF.

The chain joins TRBV29-1 to TRBJ2-1; 8 nucleotides line up with TRBD1. V gave up 7 bases and J gave up 0 bases; unmatched junction bases: 5. This CDR3 spans 14 amino acids. The germline V gene encodes CDR1 SQVTM and CDR2 ANQGSEA. The CDR3 region is CSGRQGSSYNEQFF. In DNA, the CDR3 is TGCAGCGGTCGACAGGGGAGCTCCTACAATGAGCAGTTCTTC.

This clonotype came up once. The chain links TRBV29-1 to TRBJ2-2; TRBD2 is a possible D gene (6 bases). The CDR3 is made up of 14 amino acids. Trimming cost V 4 bases and J 3 bases, with 12 bases left between them. Germline CDR1 SQVTM, CDR2 ANQGSEA. CDR3 sequence (DNA): TGCAGCGTTGCTTCGGGAGTAGACACCGGGGAGCTGTTTTTT. It yields the protein CSVASGVDTGELFF.

This clonotype was observed at least ten times. The genes are TRBV28 and TRBJ2-1, with D perhaps being TRBD1 or TRBD2 (5 bases each). The ends were cut back, 7 bases at V and 0 bases at J, with 13 bases in the middle. CDR1 is MDHEN, CDR2 SYDVKM, per germline. This CDR3 is 15 amino acids long. CDR3 sequence reads: CASTRDHSSYNEQFF. In DNA form, the CDR3 reads TGTGCCAGCACCCGGGACCATAGCTCCTACAATGAGCAGTTCTTC.

The sample holds a few counts of this clonotype. The V gene is TRBV7-9, the J gene TRBJ2-1; tentative D call: TRBD2 (5 bases). V gave up 2 bases and J gave up 1 base, with 15 bases separating them. The length of the CDR3 is 17 residues. Per germline, CDR1 SEHNR and CDR2 FQNEAQ (reference sequence). CDR3 sequence (DNA): TGTGCCAGCAGCTTAAACCCACTAGGTGCTTCCTACAATGAGCAGTTCTTC. This encodes CASSLNPLGASYNEQFF.

Ten or more counts support this clonotype. V gene TRBV5-1 combines with J gene TRBJ1-1; no definite D call. From germline, CDR1 is SGHRS and CDR2 YFSETQ. This CDR3 comprises 13 residues. V was clipped by 0 bases and J by 4 bases, with 7 bases between them. In DNA, the CDR3 is TGCGCCAGCAGCTTGGAAGGTAGCACTGAAGCTTTCTTT. Protein product: CASSLEGSTEAFF.

There are a few counts of this clonotype. The rearrangement links TRBV6-5 to TRBJ1-4; tentatively, D is TRBD1 (5 bases). CDR3 length: 13 amino acids. Germline V gene lookup returns CDR1 MNHEY and CDR2 SVGAGI. V lost 2 bases to trimming and J lost 8 bases, with 9 bases between them. CDR3 sequence: CASSYGTEEKLFF. The CDR3 region has the DNA TGTGCCAGCAGTTACGGGACGGAAGAAAAACTGTTTTTT.

The J gene is TRBJ2-7, the V gene TRBV6-1, with D possibly matching TRBD1 (8 bases). V was cut by 7 bases and J by 3 bases, with 16 bases left in between. Germline V gives CDR1 MNHNS, CDR2 SASEGT. The CDR3 spans 14 residues. The CDR3 DNA sequence: TGTGCCAGCATAGGACAGGGAGGGGGCTACGAGCAGTACTTC. It translates to CASIGQGGGYEQYF.

This clonotype was picked up many times. The V call is TRBV5-5, the J call TRBJ2-5; TRBD1 or TRBD2 may be the D gene (5 bases each). With 2 bases removed from V and 0 bases from J, the gap between germline ends came to 11 bases. Looked up from germline, CDR1 is SGHKS and CDR2 is YYEKEE (reference sequence). The CDR3 contains 15 residues. Written as DNA, the CDR3 is TGTGCCAGCAGCTTTGGGGGTCCTTACCAAGAGACCCAGTACTTC. Protein: CASSFGGPYQETQYF.

J is TRBJ2-2 and V is TRBV20-1, with 7 nucleotides matching TRBD2. This CDR3 is built from 12 residues. V lost 2 bases, J lost 7 bases, and 1 base stayed unmatched. Germline V CDR1 and CDR2: DFQATT, SNEGSKA (reference sequence). The CDR3 here is CSARLAVGELFF. CDR3 DNA: TGCAGTGCTAGACTAGCGGTCGGGGAGCTGTTTTTT.

This clonotype came up a few times. V usage is TRBV20-1 and J usage is TRBJ2-1, with D unresolved. The CDR3 sequence is 17 residues long. Trimming pared 0 bases from V and 4 bases from J, leaving 19 bases between. CDR1 is DFQATT and CDR2 is SNEGSKA in the germline V gene (reference sequence). The DNA of the CDR3 is TGCAGTGCTAGAGATGACGGATGGGCGGAGTTATACAATGAGCAGTTCTTC. Translation: CSARDDGWAELYNEQFF.

The rearrangement links TRBV10-3 to TRBJ2-7; 11 nucleotides line up with TRBD2. V shed 6 bases and J 6 bases; nucleotides not matched to a gene: 13. Looked up from germline, CDR1 is ENHRY and CDR2 is SYGVKD. The CDR3 extends over 16 amino acids. In nucleotides, the CDR3 is TGTGCCATCAGCGGGACTAGCGGTTTTAGTTTGGGCGAGCAGTACTTC. It yields the protein CAISGTSGFSLGEQYF.

V and J are TRBV20-1 and TRBJ1-1; TRBD1 might be the D (5 bases). The CDR3 sequence is 15 residues long. CDR1 DFQATT and CDR2 SNEGSKA come from the germline V gene (reference sequence). Trimming took off 2 bases at V and 1 base at J, with 14 bases between the two ends. DNA of the CDR3: TGCAGTGCTAGAAGGGGCTCGGGGGGGAACACTGAAGCTTTCTTT. Amino acids: CSARRGSGGNTEAFF.

The genes are TRBV4-1 and TRBJ2-2; possibly TRBD1 for D (5 bases). The CDR3 is 16 amino acids. Trimming pared 4 bases from V and 0 bases from J, leaving 12 bases between. CDR1 MGHRA and CDR2 YSYEKL come from the germline V gene. For the CDR3, the DNA is TGCGCCAGCAGCCTTGACAGAAACGCGAACACCGGGGAGCTGTTTTTT. It is translated as CASSLDRNANTGELFF.

The V gene is TRBV30, the J gene TRBJ2-5; no firm D call. The DNA end is more similar to TRBJ2-1, so the J call may be wrong. The CDR3 is 12 residues long. CDR1 is GTSNPN and CDR2 is SVGIG in the germline V gene (reference sequence). The CDR3 sequence is CAWSVRLGEQFF. The CDR3 coding sequence is TGTGCCTGGAGTGTTCGATTAGGGGAGCAGTTCTTC.

This clonotype was counted many times. The rearrangement uses TRBV5-1 and TRBJ2-2; D not resolved. The CDR3 spans 13 residues. Germline CDR1 reads SGHRS; CDR2 reads YFSETQ. Trimming pared 4 bases from V and 5 bases from J, leaving 9 bases between. The CDR3: CASSPQRTGELFF. The CDR3 DNA is TGCGCCAGCAGCCCTCAGAGAACCGGGGAGCTGTTTTTT.

The chain employs TRBV28 and TRBJ2-4, with D maybe TRBD2 (6 bases). V lost 6 bases and J lost 1, with 10 bases in between. This CDR3 region has 14 residues. From germline, CDR1 is MDHEN and CDR2 SYDVKM. CDR3 nucleotide sequence: TGTGCCAGCAGGGAGGGTGCGGCCAAAAACATTCAGTACTTC. The encoded protein is CASREGAAKNIQYF. The full variable domain, rest sourced from reference TRBV28 and TRBJ2-4, is DVKVTQSSRYLVKRTGEKVFLECVQDMDHENMFWYRQDPGLGLRLIYFSYDVKMKEKGDIPEGYSVSREKKERFSLILESASTNQTSMYLCASREGAAKNIQYFGAGTRLSVL.

The V call is TRBV12-3 or TRBV12-4, the J call TRBJ2-2, with a possible D match to TRBD2 (5 bases). This CDR3 is 15 amino acids long. V shed 7 bases and J shed 0 bases, with 12 bases lying between them. The CDR3 protein is CASTTRGSNTGELFF. The DNA for the CDR3 is TGTGCCAGCACCACTCGAGGGTCGAACACCGGGGAGCTGTTTTTT.

This clonotype was observed a handful of times. The rearrangement links TRBV29-1 to TRBJ2-5; TRBD1 or TRBD2 may be the D gene (5 bases each). Germline CDR1 reads SQVTM; CDR2 reads ANQGSEA. The CDR3 is 15 amino acids. The V end lost 3 bases, the J end lost 1 base, and 15 bases lay between the germline ends. The CDR3 loop reads CSVDRGALTQETQYF. The CDR3 coding sequence is TGCAGCGTTGACAGAGGGGCCTTAACCCAAGAGACCCAGTACTTC.

This clonotype was seen only a few times. J is TRBJ2-5 and V is TRBV6-1, with D unresolved. The end of the DNA aligns better with TRBJ2-1, so the J call may be wrong. Germline V gives CDR1 MNHNS, CDR2 SASEGT. This CDR3 contains 11 residues. For the CDR3, the DNA is TGTGCCAGCGAGCGTAGGAATGAGCAGTTCTTC. Translating it yields CASERRNEQFF.

A few counts support this clonotype. The gene calls are TRBV5-1 and TRBJ2-1, with TRBD2 matching over 10 bases. The length of the CDR3 is 16 residues. The V segment lost 4 bases and the J segment 2 bases; nucleotides outside the gene matches: 6. From germline, CDR1 is SGHRS and CDR2 YFSETQ. The CDR3 DNA reads as TGCGCCAGCAGCCCAGGGACTAGCGCCACCTACAATGAGCAGTTCTTC. This codes for CASSPGTSATYNEQFF.

This clonotype was detected a few times. This chain uses TRBV4-3 with TRBJ2-7, with D perhaps TRBD1 (5 bases). The CDR3 is 18 residues long. CDR1 and CDR2 (germline): LGHNA, YSLEER. With 2 bases removed from V and 2 bases from J, the gap between germline ends came to 22 bases. The CDR3 nucleotides read TGCGCCAGCAGCCAATCCCCGACGCCCGATACAGGTACCTACGAGCAGTACTTC. It is translated as CASSQSPTPDTGTYEQYF.

In its sample, this clonotype was seen many times. This chain connects TRBV3-1 to TRBJ2-5; D unresolved. The V end was cut by 2 bases, the J end by 9 bases, with 16 bases between. The CDR3 consists of 14 residues. Looked up from germline, CDR1 is LGHDT and CDR2 is YNNKEL (reference sequence). The CDR3 spells CASSQSTKLEAQYF. CDR3 in DNA: TGTGCCAGCAGCCAATCTACAAAACTCGAAGCCCAGTACTTC.

This clonotype was detected only a few times. The chain combines TRBV12-3 or TRBV12-4 with TRBJ2-1, with D unresolved. Deletions cut 2 bases from V and 6 bases from J, with 14 bases between. This CDR3 contains 15 residues. CDR3 nucleotides: TGTGCCAGCAGTTTAAGGTTAGGCGCCAGCAATGAGCAGTTCTTC. This encodes CASSLRLGASNEQFF.

The rearrangement links TRBV3-1 to TRBJ1-4; D is possibly TRBD1 (5 bases). The length of the CDR3 is 16 residues. The ends were cut back, 1 base at V and 8 bases at J, with 17 bases in the middle. Germline V CDR1 and CDR2: LGHDT, YNNKEL (reference sequence). This CDR3 reads CASSQVSGGAGEKLFF. Written as DNA, the CDR3 is TGTGCCAGCAGCCAAGTCTCTGGAGGGGCGGGGGAAAAACTGTTTTTT.

This clonotype was counted at least ten times. The chain carries TRBV10-3 and TRBJ1-5; weak D call: TRBD1 (6 bases). Trimming removed 0 bases at V and 6 bases at J, with 15 bases between. Germline CDR1 and CDR2: ENHRY and SYGVKD. The CDR3 totals 16 residues. CDR3 sequence reads: CAISESGTPRGQPQHF. The DNA for the CDR3 is TGTGCCATCAGTGAGTCGGGGACACCCAGGGGTCAGCCCCAGCATTTT.

The chain couples TRBV15 to TRBJ2-3; a possible D gene is TRBD2 (6 bases). V lost 3 bases, J lost 4 bases, and 11 bases lay in between. This CDR3 contains 14 residues. Per germline, CDR1 LNHNV and CDR2 YYDKDF (reference sequence). CDR3 nucleotide sequence: TGTGCCACCAGCAGTATACTAGCTTCAGATACGCAGTATTTT. The encoded protein is CATSSILASDTQYF.

The gene calls are TRBV10-3 and TRBJ2-1; 7 nucleotides agree with TRBD1. Germline CDR1 and CDR2: ENHRY and SYGVKD. The CDR3 contains 14 residues. J was trimmed by 5 bases and V by 2 bases; bases with no gene match: 3. The DNA for the CDR3 is TGTGCCATCAGTGAGGACAGGGTAAACAATGAGCAGTTCTTC. Protein sequence: CAISEDRVNNEQFF.

This clonotype was found a few times. The rearrangement uses TRBV3-1 and TRBJ2-1; no definite D call. CDR1 and CDR2 from the germline V gene are LGHDT and YNNKEL (reference sequence). The V gene lost 1 base and the J gene lost 6 bases, with 4 bases spanning the gap. The CDR3 contains 12 residues. The CDR3 DNA is TGTGCCAGCAGCCAAGTGTCCAATGAGCAGTTCTTC. It specifies CASSQVSNEQFF.